Shown below are 28 T cell receptor beta chains from a single sample sequenced in a study of cytomegalovirus exposure and HLA in healthy donors (dated by TCRdb to 2017 to 2019). Libraries were made using the immunoSEQ multiplex PCR assay. For the multiplex PCR, a mixture combining 60 forward primers for TCR Vbeta segments and 13 reverse primers for TCR Jbeta segments was used. TCRdb holds this immuneACCESS table with in-frame rearrangements only. Some clones are missing; in checked studies, unresolved V genes explain under half, and the rest has no known cause. The sample table contains around 160,000 clones; only one count was recorded for approximately 79% of them. The ten largest account for roughly 1.9% of the sample. The sequenced sample consisted of PBMCs. The receptors were gathered from a human donor in good health.

The rearrangement uses TRBV4-3 and TRBJ2-7; 9 bases align to TRBD2. The V segment lost 1 base and the J segment 0 bases; nucleotides outside the gene matches: 7. The CDR3 sequence is 17 residues long. The germline gives CDR1 LGHNA, CDR2 YSLEER. The CDR3: CASSQGAAGGSSYEQYF. In DNA form, the CDR3 reads TGCGCCAGCAGCCAAGGGGCCGCGGGGGGGAGCTCCTACGAGCAGTACTTC.

The CDR3: CASSWTVTEAFF. The DNA for the CDR3 is TGTGCCAGCAGCTGGACAGTGACTGAAGCTTTCTTT. V is TRBV7-8 and J is TRBJ1-1, with D perhaps matching TRBD1 (6 bases). Germline V gene sequence: CDR1 SGHVS, CDR2 FQNEAQ. V was pared by 4 bases and J by 5 bases, with 8 bases between. The CDR3 is made up of 12 amino acids.

Comment on this clone: One junction end does not reproduce the germline sequence, and a read error may be involved. The V call is TRBV7-6, the J call TRBJ1-5; D might be TRBD1 (5 bases). Per germline, CDR1 SGHVS and CDR2 FNYEAQ. The CDR3 length is 17 residues. CDR3 bases: TGTGCCAGCCGCTTATCCCCTAGACAGTGGGGCAATCAGCCCCAGCATTTT. Translating it yields CASRLSPRQWGNQPQHF.

The chain combines TRBV7-9 with TRBJ2-1, with 8 positions matching TRBD2. This CDR3 region has 17 residues. Germline values: CDR1 SEHNR, CDR2 FQNEAQ (reference sequence). The V and J ends lost 4 bases and 7 bases, in that order; junction bases with no gene match: 15. The CDR3 here is CASSSYLSGAIGNEQFF. The CDR3, as DNA: TGTGCCAGCAGCTCCTATCTTAGCGGGGCCATCGGGAATGAGCAGTTCTTC.

The chain joins TRBV6-4 to TRBJ2-2; 10 positions match TRBD1. The CDR3 is 16 amino acids. Germline V gene data show CDR1 as MRHNA and CDR2 as SNTAGT. Trimming at V came to 5 bases and at J to 1 base, leaving 4 bases not matched to a gene. This CDR3 is CASSLGQGVNTGELFF. Written as DNA, the CDR3 is TGTGCCAGCAGTCTCGGACAGGGGGTGAACACCGGGGAGCTGTTTTTT.

The rearrangement links TRBV6-6 to TRBJ1-1; possibly TRBD1 for D (5 bases). This CDR3 is built from 15 residues. The germline V gene has CDR1 MNHNY and CDR2 SVGAGI (reference sequence). V was clipped by 2 bases and J by 0 bases, with 10 bases between them. The CDR3 loop reads CASSYAEGVNTEAFF. DNA of the CDR3: TGTGCCAGCAGTTACGCAGAAGGGGTGAACACTGAAGCTTTCTTT.

On this clone itself: A junction boundary mismatches the germline segment, possibly from a read error. The CDR3 DNA follows: TGTGCCAGCAGAGCAACTAGCGATCTGATAGAGTTC. Its translation: CASRATSDLIEF. J is TRBJ2-7 and V is TRBV6-5; 7 nucleotides line up with TRBD2. Germline assignment: CDR1 MNHEY and CDR2 SVGAGI. The CDR3 has 12 amino acids.

The chain has TRBV27 and TRBJ2-7; 7 bases agree with TRBD1. Per germline, CDR1 MNHEY and CDR2 SMNVEV (reference sequence). The junction had 10 bases not matched to a gene; V was cut back by 0 bases and J by 2 bases. The CDR3 is made up of 17 amino acids. CDR3: CASSLSITYRGPYEQYF. CDR3 DNA: TGTGCCAGCAGTTTATCCATAACCTACAGGGGACCCTACGAGCAGTACTTC.

Here the CDR3 reads CASSLTSGSTGELFF. CDR3 nucleotides: TGTGCCAGCAGTTTGACTAGCGGGTCGACCGGGGAGCTGTTTTTT. V and J are TRBV6-5 and TRBJ2-2, with 10 nucleotides matching TRBD2. Germline V gene lookup returns CDR1 MNHEY and CDR2 SVGAGI. The CDR3 covers 15 residues. V was pared by 4 bases and J by 5 bases, with 4 bases of the junction left unmatched.

The rearrangement uses TRBV4-3 and TRBJ2-7, with 8 nucleotides matching TRBD2. In germline, CDR1 is LGHNA, CDR2 YSLEER. The CDR3 length is 15 residues. V was clipped by 0 bases and J by 7 bases; unmatched bases: 8. CDR3 nucleotide sequence: TGCGCCAGCAGCCAAGATCGGGGGGGGGCCGGGGAGCAGTACTTC. It encodes CASSQDRGGAGEQYF.

The V call is TRBV6-6, the J call TRBJ2-7; possible D gene TRBD1, 6 bases. Germline V gives CDR1 MNHNY, CDR2 SVGAGI (reference sequence). The CDR3 has 13 amino acids. V was trimmed by 6 bases and J by 2 bases, leaving 11 bases between them. The CDR3 bases are TGTGCCAGCAGCCACAGGGAAGCCTACGAGCAGTACTTC. Its protein product is CASSHREAYEQYF.

The chain joins TRBV5-1 to TRBJ2-3; 7 nucleotides agree with TRBD2. Germline V CDR1 and CDR2: SGHRS, YFSETQ. The CDR3 totals 14 residues. Losses at the gene ends were 4 bases for V and 6 bases for J; bases not matched to a gene: 8. CDR3 DNA sequence: TGCGCCAGCAGCCGAGGACTAGTAGTGGATACGCAGTATTTT. As protein: CASSRGLVVDTQYF.

The gene calls are TRBV5-5 and TRBJ2-7; D is ambiguous. Trimming took off 0 bases at V and 2 bases at J, with 12 bases between the two ends. The CDR3 is made up of 15 amino acids. The V gene's germline CDR1 is SGHKS and CDR2 YYEKEE (reference sequence). The CDR3 region has the DNA TGTGCCAGCAGCTTGGCGACGGTCGACACCTACGAGCAGTACTTC. Amino acid sequence: CASSLATVDTYEQYF.

This CDR3 is CASSSKLPYNEQFF. CDR3 coding DNA: TGTGCCAGCAGCTCTAAGCTGCCCTACAATGAGCAGTTCTTC. The V gene is TRBV11-2, the J gene TRBJ2-1; D gene uncertain. CDR3 length: 14 residues. The germline gives CDR1 SGHAT, CDR2 FQNNGV. V was trimmed by 4 bases and J by 2 bases, leaving 9 bases between them. Full variable domain (rest looked up from reference TRBV11-2 and TRBJ2-1): EAGVAQSPRYKIIEKRQSVAFWCNPISGHATLYWYQQILGQGPKLLIQFQNNGVVDDSQLPKDRFSAERLKGVDSTLKIQPAKLEDSAVYLCASSSKLPYNEQFFGPGTRLTVL.

A few counts support this clone. This chain links TRBV10-1 with TRBJ1-2; D remains unclear. V lost 3 bases and J 3 bases, leaving 11 bases between the germline ends. The CDR3 runs 14 residues. CDR1 and CDR2 from the germline V gene are WNHNN and SYGVQD (reference sequence). The CDR3 spells CASSDGGQHYGYTF. The DNA of the CDR3 is TGCGCCAGCAGTGACGGAGGGCAGCACTATGGCTACACCTTC.

V and J are TRBV4-1 and TRBJ1-2; D is perhaps TRBD1 (5 bases). The length of the CDR3 is 16 residues. Trimming pared 0 bases from V and 4 bases from J, leaving 15 bases between. Germline values: CDR1 MGHRA, CDR2 YSYEKL. In nucleotides, the CDR3 is TGCGCCAGCAGCCAAGATATTCCCCCGGGACTCTATGGCTACACCTTC. Translation: CASSQDIPPGLYGYTF.

This clone was seen just once. This rearrangement joins TRBV5-1 to TRBJ2-3; 8 bases agree with TRBD2. The V and J ends lost 6 bases and 3 bases, in that order; junction bases with no gene match: 6. CDR3 size: 14 residues. The germline V gene encodes CDR1 SGHRS and CDR2 YFSETQ. In nucleotides, the CDR3 is TGCGCCAGCATGACGGGGGGGCGAACAGATACGCAGTATTTT. This encodes CASMTGGRTDTQYF.

The chain combines TRBV4-1 with TRBJ1-6; D is uncertain. V shed 4 bases and J shed 5 bases, with 12 bases lying between them. The CDR3 sequence is 15 residues long. The germline V gene encodes CDR1 MGHRA and CDR2 YSYEKL. The CDR3 bases are TGCGCCAGCAGCCCGGTCCCTCCTAATAATTCACCCCTCCACTTT. It encodes CASSPVPPNNSPLHF.

The rearrangement links TRBV5-1 to TRBJ2-7; 7 bases line up with TRBD1. The CDR3 totals 13 residues. Germline V gives CDR1 SGHRS, CDR2 YFSETQ. The J segment lost 2 bases and the V segment lost 3 bases, leaving 2 bases of the junction unmatched. DNA for the CDR3: TGCGCCAGCAGCTGGGACAGTACCTACGAGCAGTACTTC. This translates into CASSWDSTYEQYF.

The V gene is TRBV18, the J gene TRBJ1-1, with no clear D. V was clipped by 1 base and J by 4 bases, with 16 bases between them. This CDR3 contains 16 residues. Germline-derived CDR1 and CDR2 are KGHSH and LQKENI. CDR3 sequence (DNA): TGTGCCAGCTCACCACTTCTGCGGTCGGAGGCCACTGAAGCTTTCTTT. Residues: CASSPLLRSEATEAFF.

The chain links TRBV29-1 to TRBJ2-6; D is possibly TRBD2 (6 bases). Trimming took off 5 bases at V and 3 bases at J, with 14 bases between the two ends. This CDR3 contains 15 residues. Germline CDR1 reads SQVTM; CDR2 reads ANQGSEA. CDR3: CSVFLWGDGANVLTF. The CDR3 nucleotides read TGCAGCGTTTTTTTGTGGGGGGATGGGGCCAACGTCCTGACTTTC.

The V and J genes are TRBV6-6 and TRBJ1-5; TRBD1 matches 9 bases. The germline gives CDR1 MNHNY, CDR2 SVGAGI (reference sequence). The length of the CDR3 is 15 residues. Trimming at V came to 10 bases and at J to 1 base, leaving 8 bases not matched to a gene. CDR3 loop: CATGQGMVSNQPQHF. The DNA for the CDR3 is TGTGCCACCGGACAGGGGATGGTGAGCAATCAGCCCCAGCATTTT.

The count of this clone is one. This chain uses TRBV6-5 with TRBJ1-4, with 7 nucleotides matching TRBD1. Unmatched junction bases numbered 4, after V lost 5 bases and J lost 7 bases. The CDR3 totals 13 residues. In germline, CDR1 is MNHEY, CDR2 SVGAGI. The CDR3 loop is CASSRQGFEKLFF. Here the CDR3 DNA reads TGTGCCAGCAGTCGACAGGGTTTTGAAAAACTGTTTTTT.

The genes are TRBV15 and TRBJ1-4, with D tentatively TRBD1 (6 bases). The germline CDR1 and CDR2 sequences are LNHNV and YYDKDF (reference sequence). Between the trimmed V and J ends, which lost 7 bases and 4 bases, there was a span of 25 bases. This CDR3 is built from 18 residues. The CDR3 DNA is TGTGCCACCACCCAGACAGGAGTGGGGTCTCCCCTTAATGAAAAACTGTTTTTT. It translates to CATTQTGVGSPLNEKLFF.

This chain uses TRBV7-3 with TRBJ2-1; D might be TRBD2 (5 bases). CDR1 and CDR2 from the germline V gene are SGHTA and FQGTGA. The CDR3 is 13 residues long. Trimming left V 1 base short and J 14 bases short, with 15 bases between. CDR3 nucleotides: TGTGCCAGCAGCTTAATTCCGGGGTTTGGGGAGTTCTTC. It specifies CASSLIPGFGEFF.

Only a few counts were recorded for this clone. The chain couples TRBV6-5 to TRBJ1-2, with 8 bases matching TRBD1. The CDR3 spans 13 residues. Looked up from germline, CDR1 is MNHEY and CDR2 is SVGAGI. V gave up 6 bases and J gave up 8 bases; unmatched junction bases: 8. CDR3 protein: CASSPQGAPGYTF. The CDR3 nucleotides read TGTGCCAGCAGCCCCCAGGGGGCGCCGGGCTACACCTTC.

The chain is built from TRBV7-2 and TRBJ2-7, with a tentative D call TRBD1 (5 bases). The length of the CDR3 is 16 residues. Trimming took off 0 bases at V and 2 bases at J, with 14 bases between the two ends. CDR1 is SGHTA, CDR2 FQGNSA, per germline. The CDR3 protein is CASSLAVGQEAYEQYF. In nucleotides, the CDR3 is TGTGCCAGCAGCTTAGCGGTGGGGCAGGAAGCCTACGAGCAGTACTTC.

The chain is built from TRBV6-1 and TRBJ2-7; D remains ambiguous. CDR3 length: 15 residues. Looked up from germline, CDR1 is MNHNS and CDR2 is SASEGT. Trimming took off 2 bases at V and 3 bases at J, with 14 bases between the two ends. The CDR3 is CASSETQDFFYEQYF. CDR3 nucleotide sequence: TGTGCCAGCAGTGAAACACAAGATTTCTTCTACGAGCAGTACTTC.